A single sample is the source of the 7 T cell receptor beta chains below, sequenced in a study of control samples from healthy donors and cancer patients. Data came from immunoSEQ multiplex PCR; TCRdb stores just in-frame clones and leaves some out. This sample has about 150,000 clones, with roughly 94% found just once. Sequenced input: PBMCs. The receptors were gathered from a man aged 60 to 75 with colorectal cancer.

This rearrangement joins TRBV20-1 to TRBJ2-7; D gene ambiguous. Germline assignment: CDR1 DFQATT and CDR2 SNEGSKA (reference sequence). The V gene lost 3 bases and the J gene lost 2 bases, with 14 bases spanning the gap. The CDR3 contains 14 residues. The CDR3 sequence is CSASNLTHPYEQYF. The CDR3 nucleotides are TGCAGTGCTAGTAACCTGACTCACCCCTACGAGCAGTACTTC.

The chain uses TRBV19 and TRBJ2-2, with 10 bases matching TRBD1. This CDR3 contains 14 residues. Germline V gene lookup returns CDR1 LNHDA and CDR2 SQIVND (reference sequence). The V and J ends lost 9 bases and 5 bases, in that order; junction bases with no gene match: 6. This chain's CDR3 is CASRTGGRTGELFF. The CDR3 nucleotides read TGTGCCAGCAGGACAGGGGGTCGAACCGGGGAGCTGTTTTTT.

Points on this clone: An end of the junction does not agree with germline; a read error may underlie this. The rearrangement uses TRBV11-2 and TRBJ1-6; D remains ambiguous. CDR1 and CDR2 from the germline V gene are SGHAT and FQNNGV. The CDR3 has 18 amino acids. The CDR3 DNA is TGTGCCTGCAGCCTAGTGGGGTCAGGTAGCTCCTATAATTCACCCCTCCACTTT. It translates to CACSLVGSGSSYNSPLHF.

V and J are TRBV18 and TRBJ2-2, with D uncertain. Germline V lookup: CDR1 KGHSH, CDR2 LQKENI. Trimming shortened V by 2 bases and J by 7 bases, and 8 bases separated the two germline ends. This CDR3 has 13 amino acids. The CDR3 spells CASSPGVDGELFF. Written as DNA, the CDR3 is TGTGCCAGCTCACCAGGGGTTGACGGGGAGCTGTTTTTT. The complete variable domain, with remaining parts taken from reference TRBV18 and TRBJ2-2, reads NAGVMQNPRHLVRRRGQEARLRCSPMKGHSHVYWYRQLPEEGLKFMVYLQKENIIDESGMPKERFSAEFPKEGPSILRIQQVVRGDSAAYFCASSPGVDGELFFGEGSRLTVL.

V gene TRBV2 combines with J gene TRBJ2-7, with 10 positions matching TRBD1. V dropped 6 bases and J dropped 6; count of bases not matched to a gene: 8. In germline, CDR1 is SNHLY, CDR2 FYNNEI. CDR3 length: 14 residues. The chain's CDR3 is CASRRQGALPEQYF. CDR3 in DNA: TGTGCCAGCAGGCGACAGGGGGCCCTCCCCGAGCAGTACTTC.

This clone was found once. V is TRBV6-5 and J is TRBJ2-7, with 11 bases identical to TRBD2. This CDR3 has 13 amino acids. Per germline, CDR1 MNHEY and CDR2 SVGAGI. V lost 7 bases to trimming and J lost 6 bases; unmatched junction nucleotides: 5. CDR3 sequence: CASMLAGGREQYF. The DNA for the CDR3 is TGTGCCAGCATGTTAGCGGGGGGGCGCGAGCAGTACTTC.

The chain links TRBV4-1 to TRBJ2-2; D unclear. Germline CDR1 MGHRA, CDR2 YSYEKL. The CDR3 is 15 residues long. Trimming cost V 5 bases and J 1 base, with 11 bases left between them. The CDR3 DNA is TGCGCCAGCAGCTCGCCGATTTTGAACACCGGGGAGCTGTTTTTT. It encodes CASSSPILNTGELFF.